These T cell receptor beta chains were read from a single sample in a study of T cells after posttransplantation cyclophosphamide. The data were produced by immunoSEQ multiplex PCR, yet TCRdb's version contains in-frame clones alone and is incomplete. The table lists about 20,000 clones, 70% to 85% of them singletons. The sequencing here drew on PBMCs, taken after an allogeneic stem cell transplant with post-transplant cyclophosphamide. The source is a male patient between 25 and 40 years old who received an allogeneic stem cell transplant from a related donor, was CMV-positive, and had acute GVHD only. Certain T cells may be donor cells from the graft. Both conserved end residues are part of each CDR3. The order of the fields is V gene, D gene, clone size, J gene, CDR3 DNA, CDR3 protein. The D gene is left open where the match is weak. Expanded clones are given a class, and other clones once, few, many or no size at all.

v_gene: TRBV19; d_gene: TRBD1; abundance: NA; j_gene: TRBJ2-1; CDR3nt: TGTGCCAGTAGTGACCTCCCCGGACAGGGCTTCAATGAGCAGTTCTTC; CDR3aa: CASSDLPGQGFNEQFF
v_gene: TRBV7-2; d_gene: NA; abundance: medium-sized; j_gene: TRBJ1-3; CDR3nt: TGTGCCAGCAGCCCGGGAGGAAACACCATATATTTT; CDR3aa: CASSPGGNTIYF
v_gene: TRBV7-9; d_gene: NA; abundance: NA; j_gene: TRBJ1-4; CDR3nt: TGTGCCAGCAGCTTAGAGGAGGGCCCCGTGGGAAATGAAAAACTGTTTTTT; CDR3aa: CASSLEEGPVGNEKLFF
v_gene: TRBV28; d_gene: TRBD1; abundance: NA; j_gene: TRBJ1-2; CDR3nt: TGTGCCAGCGGGACAGGGAAATATGGCTACACCTTC; CDR3aa: CASGTGKYGYTF
v_gene: TRBV19; d_gene: NA; abundance: few; j_gene: TRBJ1-2; CDR3nt: TGTGCCAGTAGTGACCCCTTCGCACACAGGGCTACTAACTATGGCTACACCTTC; CDR3aa: CASSDPFAHRATNYGYTF
v_gene: TRBV11-2; d_gene: NA; abundance: NA; j_gene: TRBJ1-2; CDR3nt: TGTGCCAGCAGCTTAAACAATAACTATGGCTACACCTTC; CDR3aa: CASSLNNNYGYTF
v_gene: TRBV10-3; d_gene: NA; abundance: few; j_gene: TRBJ1-2; CDR3nt: TGTGCCATCAGTGAGTCCATACAGGGAAACTATGGCTACACCTTC; CDR3aa: CAISESIQGNYGYTF
v_gene: TRBV5-4; d_gene: TRBD1; abundance: NA; j_gene: TRBJ1-1; CDR3nt: TGTGCCAGCAGCCCAGACAGGGGGAGGTGGACTGAAGCTTTCTTT; CDR3aa: CASSPDRGRWTEAFF
v_gene: TRBV5-1; d_gene: TRBD1; abundance: NA; j_gene: TRBJ1-1; CDR3nt: TGCGCCAGCAGACAAACAGGGGGCACTGAAGCTTTCTTT; CDR3aa: CASRQTGGTEAFF
v_gene: TRBV7-2; d_gene: TRBD1; abundance: once; j_gene: TRBJ1-3; CDR3nt: TGTGCCAGCAGCCCCACAGGGGGCCTCGGAAACACCATATATTTT; CDR3aa: CASSPTGGLGNTIYF
v_gene: TRBV5-4; d_gene: TRBD1; abundance: NA; j_gene: TRBJ1-6; CDR3nt: TGTGCCAGCAGCTCTAGACAGGGAGATAATTCACCCCTCCACTTT; CDR3aa: CASSSRQGDNSPLHF
v_gene: TRBV5-1; d_gene: NA; abundance: NA; j_gene: TRBJ1-2; CDR3nt: TGCGCCAGCAGCTTGGGTGGTTCGGGATCTCACTATGGCTACACCTTC; CDR3aa: CASSLGGSGSHYGYTF
v_gene: TRBV11-2; d_gene: NA; abundance: NA; j_gene: TRBJ2-3; CDR3nt: TGTGCCAGCAGCTTAGGTCCGGGGGAAACAGATACGCAGTATTTT; CDR3aa: CASSLGPGETDTQYF
v_gene: TRBV5-4; d_gene: NA; abundance: NA; j_gene: TRBJ1-2; CDR3nt: TGTGCCAGCAGCCCCGCGGCGGCCTATGGCTACACCTTC; CDR3aa: CASSPAAAYGYTF
v_gene: TRBV5-1; d_gene: NA; abundance: NA; j_gene: TRBJ2-2; CDR3nt: TGCGCCAGCAGCTTGGCCTTCCCCAGGACAGTAACGAACACCGGGGAGCTGTTTTTT; CDR3aa: CASSLAFPRTVTNTGELFF
v_gene: TRBV27; d_gene: TRBD1; abundance: NA; j_gene: TRBJ2-7; CDR3nt: TGTGCCAGCAGTTTACGGGGCAGGGGGCCGTACGAGCAGTACTTC; CDR3aa: CASSLRGRGPYEQYF
v_gene: TRBV10-3; d_gene: TRBD1; abundance: once; j_gene: TRBJ2-7; CDR3nt: TGTGCCATCAGTGTGGGCATGGGGACAGGGGGCTACGAGCAGTACTTC; CDR3aa: CAISVGMGTGGYEQYF
v_gene: TRBV6-4; d_gene: TRBD2; abundance: NA; j_gene: TRBJ2-1; CDR3nt: TGTGCCAGCAGTGACTTAGCGGGGGGTGAGCAGTTCTTC; CDR3aa: CASSDLAGGEQFF
v_gene: TRBV7-2; d_gene: TRBD2; abundance: few; j_gene: TRBJ2-7; CDR3nt: TGTGCCAGCAGCTCGAAACCATTAGCGGGGGGTTATTCCTACGAGCAGTACTTC; CDR3aa: CASSSKPLAGGYSYEQYF
v_gene: TRBV4-2; d_gene: NA; abundance: NA; j_gene: TRBJ2-3; CDR3nt: TGTGCCAGCAGCCAGGATACGACAGGTTGGGAGTATTTT; CDR3aa: CASSQDTTGWEYF
v_gene: TRBV28; d_gene: NA; abundance: NA; j_gene: TRBJ2-2; CDR3nt: TGTGCCAGCAGGCCGGGGGGCCGCACCGGGGAGCTGTTTTTT; CDR3aa: CASRPGGRTGELFF
v_gene: TRBV19; d_gene: NA; abundance: once; j_gene: TRBJ2-1; CDR3nt: TGTGCCAGTGTAAATAAGCTCCCGGACAATGAGCAGTTCTTC; CDR3aa: CASVNKLPDNEQFF
v_gene: TRBV28; d_gene: TRBD1; abundance: NA; j_gene: TRBJ1-1; CDR3nt: TGTGCCAGCAGCCCAGGGGGGAACACTGAAGCTTTCTTT; CDR3aa: CASSPGGNTEAFF
v_gene: TRBV5-6; d_gene: NA; abundance: NA; j_gene: TRBJ2-7; CDR3nt: TGTGCCAGCAGCACAGGGTCCTACGAGCAGTACTTC; CDR3aa: CASSTGSYEQYF
v_gene: TRBV4-3; d_gene: NA; abundance: NA; j_gene: TRBJ1-4; CDR3nt: TGCGCCAGCAGCCAAGATTTGGGGCTAGGGGGTGAAAAACTGTTTTTT; CDR3aa: CASSQDLGLGGEKLFF